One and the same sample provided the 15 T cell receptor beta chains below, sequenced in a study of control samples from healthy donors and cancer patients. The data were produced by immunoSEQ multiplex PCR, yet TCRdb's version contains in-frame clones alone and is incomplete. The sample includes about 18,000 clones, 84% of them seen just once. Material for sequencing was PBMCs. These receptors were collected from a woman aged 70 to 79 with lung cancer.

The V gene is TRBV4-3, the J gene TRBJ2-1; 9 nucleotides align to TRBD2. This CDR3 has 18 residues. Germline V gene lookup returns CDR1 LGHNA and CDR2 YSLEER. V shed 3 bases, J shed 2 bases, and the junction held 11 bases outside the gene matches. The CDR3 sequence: CASSHSKQASGTYNEQFF. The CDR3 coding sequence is TGCGCCAGCAGCCATTCCAAGCAGGCTAGCGGGACCTACAATGAGCAGTTCTTC.

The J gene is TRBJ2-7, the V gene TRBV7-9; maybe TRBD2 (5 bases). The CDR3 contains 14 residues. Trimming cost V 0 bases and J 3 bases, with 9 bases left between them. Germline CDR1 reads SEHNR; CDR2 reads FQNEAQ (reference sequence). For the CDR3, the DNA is TGTGCCAGCAGCTTAGCGTTGGACTTCTACGAGCAGTACTTC. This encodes CASSLALDFYEQYF. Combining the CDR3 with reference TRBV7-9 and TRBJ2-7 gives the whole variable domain DTGVSQNPRHKITKRGQNVTFRCDPISEHNRLYWYRQTLGQGPEFLTYFQNEAQLEKSRLLSDRFSAERPKGSFSTLEIQRTEQGDSAMYLCASSLALDFYEQYFGPGTRLTVT.

In DNA form, the CDR3 reads TGTGCCAGCAGTGAACGGGGGGACGAATTGAACACTGAAGCTTTCTTT. Its translation: CASSERGDELNTEAFF. The chain uses TRBV6-1 and TRBJ1-1, with D possibly being TRBD1 (5 bases). V was shortened by 2 bases and J by 0 bases, with 13 bases between the two germline ends. The V gene's germline CDR1 is MNHNS and CDR2 SASEGT. The CDR3 sequence is 16 residues long.

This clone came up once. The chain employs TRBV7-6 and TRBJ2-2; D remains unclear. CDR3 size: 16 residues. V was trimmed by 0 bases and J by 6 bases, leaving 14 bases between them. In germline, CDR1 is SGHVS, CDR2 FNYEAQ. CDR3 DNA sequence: TGTGCCAGCAGCTTAGCGGTCCCCCCGCCCTCCGGGGAGCTGTTTTTT. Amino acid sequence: CASSLAVPPPSGELFF.

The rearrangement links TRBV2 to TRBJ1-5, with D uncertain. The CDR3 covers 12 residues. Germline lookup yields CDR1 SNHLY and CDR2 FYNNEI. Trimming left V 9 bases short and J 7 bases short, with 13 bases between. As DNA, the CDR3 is TGTGCCAGTTCACTCTATTCACAGCCCCAGCATTTT. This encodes CASSLYSQPQHF.

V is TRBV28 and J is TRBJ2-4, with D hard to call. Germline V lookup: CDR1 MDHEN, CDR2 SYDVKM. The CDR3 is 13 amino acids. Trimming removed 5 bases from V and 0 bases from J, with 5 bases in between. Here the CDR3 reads CASSELAKNIQYF. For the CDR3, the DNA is TGTGCCAGCAGTGAACTAGCCAAAAACATTCAGTACTTC. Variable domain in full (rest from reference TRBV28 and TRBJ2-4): DVKVTQSSRYLVKRTGEKVFLECVQDMDHENMFWYRQDPGLGLRLIYFSYDVKMKEKGDIPEGYSVSREKKERFSLILESASTNQTSMYLCASSELAKNIQYFGAGTRLSVL.

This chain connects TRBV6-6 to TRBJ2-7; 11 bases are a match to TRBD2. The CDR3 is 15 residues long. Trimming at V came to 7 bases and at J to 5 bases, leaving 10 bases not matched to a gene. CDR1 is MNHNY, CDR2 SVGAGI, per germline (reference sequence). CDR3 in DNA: TGTGCCAGCAAACTAACTAGCGGGAGCTACAACGAGCAGTACTTC. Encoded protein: CASKLTSGSYNEQYF.

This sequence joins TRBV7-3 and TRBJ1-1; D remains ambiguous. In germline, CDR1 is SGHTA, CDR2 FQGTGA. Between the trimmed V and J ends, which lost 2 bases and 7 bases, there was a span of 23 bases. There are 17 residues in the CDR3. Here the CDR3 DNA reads TGTGCCAGCAGCTTATCAACAGAGTACGACTTCGGCAATGAAGCTTTCTTT. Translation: CASSLSTEYDFGNEAFF.

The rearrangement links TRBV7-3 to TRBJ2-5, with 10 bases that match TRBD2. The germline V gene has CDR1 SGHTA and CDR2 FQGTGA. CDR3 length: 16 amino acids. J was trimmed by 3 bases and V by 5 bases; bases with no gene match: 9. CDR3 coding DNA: TGTGCCAGCAGCCTGAGCGGGAGGGCCTTGGAAGAGACCCAGTACTTC. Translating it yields CASSLSGRALEETQYF.

The CDR3 loop is CASSGNNGGEQFF. DNA for the CDR3: TGTGCCAGCAGCGGAAACAACGGTGGGGAGCAGTTCTTC. The chain recombines TRBV7-2 with TRBJ2-1; D is unresolved. Germline assignment: CDR1 SGHTA and CDR2 FQGNSA. This CDR3 comprises 13 residues. V lost 5 bases to trimming and J lost 10 bases, with 15 bases between them.

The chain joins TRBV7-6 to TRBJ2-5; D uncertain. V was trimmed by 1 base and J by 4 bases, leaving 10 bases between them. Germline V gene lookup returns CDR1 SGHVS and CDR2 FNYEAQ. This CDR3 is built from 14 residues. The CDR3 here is CASSLDSLGETQYF. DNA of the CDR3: TGTGCCAGCAGCTTAGACAGCCTGGGAGAGACCCAGTACTTC.

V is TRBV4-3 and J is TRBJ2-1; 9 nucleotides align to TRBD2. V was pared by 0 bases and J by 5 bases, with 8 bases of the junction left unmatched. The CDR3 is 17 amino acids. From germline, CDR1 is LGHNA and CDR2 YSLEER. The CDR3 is CASSQDRSLAGNNEQFF. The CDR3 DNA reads TGCGCCAGCAGCCAAGATCGAAGTCTAGCGGGGAACAATGAGCAGTTCTTC.

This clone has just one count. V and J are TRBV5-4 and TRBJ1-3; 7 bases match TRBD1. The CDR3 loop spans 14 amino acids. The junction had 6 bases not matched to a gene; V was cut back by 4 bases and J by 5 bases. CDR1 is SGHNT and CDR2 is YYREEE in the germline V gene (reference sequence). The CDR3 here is CASSAGTERNTIYF. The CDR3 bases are TGTGCCAGCAGCGCCGGGACAGAGAGAAACACCATATATTTT.

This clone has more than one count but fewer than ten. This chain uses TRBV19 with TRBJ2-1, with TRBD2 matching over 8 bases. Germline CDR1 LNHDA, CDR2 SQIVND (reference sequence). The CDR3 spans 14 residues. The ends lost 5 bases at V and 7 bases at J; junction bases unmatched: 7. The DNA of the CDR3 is TGTGCCAGTAGTCATAGGGGACTAGGAAATGAGCAGTTCTTC. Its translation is CASSHRGLGNEQFF.

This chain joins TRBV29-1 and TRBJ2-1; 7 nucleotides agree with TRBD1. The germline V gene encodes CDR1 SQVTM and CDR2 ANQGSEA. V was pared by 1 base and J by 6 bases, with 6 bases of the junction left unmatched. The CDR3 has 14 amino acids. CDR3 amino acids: CSVEGTGLVNEQFF. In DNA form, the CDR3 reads TGCAGCGTTGAAGGGACAGGTTTAGTCAATGAGCAGTTCTTC.